A selection of T cell receptor beta chains follows, all from one sample in a study of OX40 agonist ivuxolimab in advanced cancers. Assay used: immunoSEQ multiplex PCR; TCRdb lists only in-frame clones, some missing. The sample has more than 60,000 clones, roughly nine tenths seen once. Specimen: CD4+ or CD8+ T cells sorted from blood, collected in a trial of the OX40 agonist ivuxolimab. The receptors originated from an adult with an advanced solid tumor such as melanoma, head and neck, liver or kidney cancer. CDR3s include the opening cysteine and the closing phenylalanine or tryptophan. A D gene is named only where the DNA matches it firmly. Where a row states a size, it is once, few, many or the class of an expanded clone; other rows omit it.

clone_size d_call j_call v_call cdr3_aa cdr3_nt
. . TRBJ2-7 TRBV6-1 CASSEDRQNYEQYF TGTGCCAGCAGTGAAGATCGTCAGAACTACGAGCAGTACTTC
few . TRBJ2-1 TRBV19 CASSHDRLTGNEQFF TGTGCCAGTAGTCATGACAGGTTAACCGGCAATGAGCAGTTCTTC
. TRBD1 TRBJ1-2 TRBV9 CASSGTGGLYGYTF TGTGCCAGCAGCGGGACAGGGGGATTGTATGGCTACACCTTC
. . TRBJ2-3 TRBV9 CASSVGILRGGTDTQYF TGTGCCAGCAGCGTAGGTATCCTTAGGGGGGGCACGGATACGCAGTATTTT
. . TRBJ2-1 TRBV18 CASSPSRSSYNEQFF TGTGCCAGCTCACCATCGAGGAGCTCCTACAATGAGCAGTTCTTC
. TRBD1 TRBJ1-1 TRBV10-2 CASSEFGQGSTEAFF TGCGCCAGCAGTGAGTTTGGACAGGGAAGCACTGAAGCTTTCTTT
. . TRBJ1-1 TRBV10-3 CAISPSSGTVVNTEAFF TGTGCCATCAGTCCCTCCTCGGGCACTGTGGTGAACACTGAAGCTTTCTTT
. TRBD2 TRBJ2-1 TRBV10-3 CASETSGYLKNEQFF TGTGCTTCGGAGACTAGCGGGTACCTTAAGAATGAGCAGTTCTTC
. . TRBJ2-2 TRBV12-5 CASGLFAGRSEGGELFF TGTGCTAGTGGTTTGTTCGCGGGGCGCAGTGAGGGAGGGGAGCTGTTTTTT
. . TRBJ2-5 TRBV2 CASSVGDWYQETQYF TGTGCCAGCAGTGTTGGAGACTGGTACCAAGAGACCCAGTACTTC
. TRBD2 TRBJ2-7 TRBV19 CASSSGRNNEQYF TGTGCCAGTTCTAGCGGGAGGAACAACGAGCAGTACTTC
. . TRBJ1-1 TRBV10-3 CAISELAGSTEAFF TGTGCCATCAGTGAGCTAGCAGGATCAACTGAAGCTTTCTTT
once . TRBJ2-7 TRBV7-8 CASSLAELSTNEQYF TGTGCCAGCAGCTTAGCGGAGCTCTCTACGAACGAGCAGTACTTC
few TRBD2 TRBJ2-4 TRBV25-1 CASSESRLAGVDIQYF TGTGCCAGCAGTGAATCCAGACTAGCGGGAGTTGACATTCAGTACTTC
. . TRBJ2-2 TRBV5-1 CASSLLGNTGELFF TGCGCCAGCAGCTTGCTTGGTAACACCGGGGAGCTGTTTTTT
. TRBD1 TRBJ1-2 TRBV28 CASSRQGGYTF TGTGCCAGCAGCCGACAGGGTGGCTACACCTTC
. . TRBJ2-7 TRBV27 CASSLSAGGGGVEQYF TGTGCCAGCAGTTTATCGGCCGGGGGCGGAGGAGTCGAGCAGTACTTC
. TRBD1 TRBJ2-7 TRBV19 CASSTPAGTGLSHEQYF TGTGCCAGTAGTACCCCGGCGGGGACAGGGTTGTCCCACGAGCAGTACTTC
. . TRBJ1-5 TRBV30 CAWSVPRGGSNQPQHF TGTGCCTGGAGTGTACCTCGGGGGGGTAGCAATCAGCCCCAGCATTTT